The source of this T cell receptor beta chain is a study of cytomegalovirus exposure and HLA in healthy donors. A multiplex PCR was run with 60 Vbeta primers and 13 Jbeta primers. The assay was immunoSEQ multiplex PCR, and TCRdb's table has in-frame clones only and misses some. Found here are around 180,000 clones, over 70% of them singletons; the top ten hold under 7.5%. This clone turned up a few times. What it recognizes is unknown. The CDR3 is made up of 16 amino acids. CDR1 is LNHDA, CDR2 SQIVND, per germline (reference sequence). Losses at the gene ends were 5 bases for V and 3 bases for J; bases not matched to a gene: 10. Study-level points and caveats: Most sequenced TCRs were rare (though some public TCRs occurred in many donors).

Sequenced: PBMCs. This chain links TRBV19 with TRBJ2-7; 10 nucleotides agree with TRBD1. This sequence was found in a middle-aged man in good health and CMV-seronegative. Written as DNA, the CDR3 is TGTGCCAGTAGTTCGGGGCCGGGACAGGGGATCTACGAGCAGTACTTC. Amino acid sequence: CASSSGPGQGIYEQYF.